This record covers a single TCR beta chain. The specificity of this receptor is unknown. Base qualities were left out, and no much larger clone turns up one base away. The goal of deep resolution MiSeq sequencing was a depth between 1 in 1 million and 1 in 200,000 T cells, and coverage averaged 10x per clonotype. The immunoSEQ hsTCRB Kit was used to generate the TCR beta libraries. The authors' pipeline ran thus. The data were analyzed with ImmunoSEQ Analyzer and ImmunoSEQ Data Assistant, and V, D and J gene assignments followed IMGT definitions. Clonality was computed as one minus normalized Shannon entropy of productive rearrangement frequencies, ranging from 0 to 1. Only overrepresented clonotypes making up at least 0.05% of the repertoire of each patient were included in the public clonotype analysis. Repertoires from approximately 13 age-matched healthy donors in immuneACCESS were used as clonality controls. This is the immuneACCESS table as TCRdb keeps it, with only in-frame sequences that have V and J called. A part of the clones is gone; compared with another copy, unresolved V genes explain less than half, and the rest is unexplained. From that table come the V and J calls and clone size; the DNA was used to work out D and trimming. In all, the sample holds fewer than 400,000 clones, and around 66% of those were seen once. The ten largest clones represent 5% to 6.5% of the sample.

V loses 6 bases, J loses 7 bases, and the germline ends lie 19 bases apart. From the cysteine through the phenylalanine, the CDR3 covers 14 amino acids. Solely the CDR3 DNA is kept, with 42 bases framed from the first base. CDR1 and CDR2 were assigned from the germline V gene as SNHLY and FYNNEI. For TCR beta library preparation, 1.5 to 2.5 micrograms of genomic DNA were extracted from the cryopreserved PBMCs. Longitudinal blood samples from CLL patients on ibrutinib monotherapy underwent high-throughput TCR beta sequencing. The patients took part in an open-label, single-center phase 2 trial of ibrutinib monotherapy. These data belong to a study of cytotoxic CD8 clonotypes in ibrutinib-treated CLL (dated by TCRdb to about 2021). General notes on the study: The cohort had 11 to 12 relapsed/refractory and 15 treatment-naive patients; fewer than 18 were IGHV unmutated. Response samples were obtained after a median of roughly eleven months of treatment, with a range of about 6 to 36 months. Longitudinal samples were available for about 30% of the roughly 86 trial participants. Cryopreserved peripheral blood mononuclear cells were obtained prior to treatment, at the time of response, and at either disease progression or sustained remission. Every remission and progressive disease sample was obtained while ibrutinib was still being received by the patients. On average, each sample had 255,043 productive templates and almost 95,000 productive rearrangements. Partial responses were observed in approximately 24 patients and complete responses in 2; after a median follow-up of 68 months, remission was maintained in 15 or so patients and progression was observed in roughly twelve. Overall study results and their limits: An increase in clonality was observed at ibrutinib response, with clonality remaining stable during sustained remission and falling back toward baseline at progression. At baseline, clonality was higher than in age-matched healthy donors and showed a strong correlation with circulating CD8+ T-cell counts. Lymph node repertoires were not examined, and the timing of sampling was not matched between patients in sustained remission and those whose disease progressed. Public clonotypes were rare and either shrank or stayed stable during treatment, and the rise in clonality at ibrutinib response reflected expansion of private clonotypes.

The chain joins TRBV2 to TRBJ2-7; the D gene is perhaps TRBD2, on 5 matching bases. The sequence derives from a human donor with chronic lymphocytic leukemia. The sample consisted of PBMCs, taken after 36 months of ibrutinib treatment. The CDR3: CASRKDWGVGEQYF. The bases read TGTGCCAGCAGGAAAGATTGGGGAGTGGGGGAGCAGTACTTC.